This T cell receptor (beta chain) is from a study of shared T cell receptors in the human thymus. Using immunoSEQ multiplex PCR, the repertoire was profiled, and TCRdb retains in-frame clones only, with some absent. The sample gives hundreds of thousands of clones, approximately 80% of which show up once; about 0.013% is in the top ten. Looked up from germline, CDR1 is MNHEY and CDR2 is SVGAGI. V was clipped by 5 bases and J by 7 bases; unmatched bases: 7. CDR3 length equals 14 residues. The sample also formed part of further work on human thymus T cells. From that study: During corrective heart surgery, resections were taken, and the thymus tissue came from them.

The V and J genes are TRBV6-5 and TRBJ1-4; 7 bases are a match to TRBD1. This receptor was identified in a boy under two years old with a congenital heart defect. The specimen sequenced was thymocytes. The CDR3 DNA sequence: TGTGCCAGCAGTCGAGCAGGGGGATCTGAAAAACTGTTTTTT. It encodes CASSRAGGSEKLFF.